These T cell receptor beta chains were read from a single sample in a study of Ad26.COV2.S vaccination and SARS-CoV-2 variants. Sequencing used immunoSEQ multiplex PCR; TCRdb keeps in-frame clones, though not all of them. The top ten clones hold around 5.8% of a sample with 300,000 to 350,000 clones, about nine tenths of them seen once. The input for sequencing was peripheral blood, taken in a trial of Ad26.COV2.S vaccine versus placebo. The receptor set was obtained from a person aged 18 to 59 who received the Ad26.COV2.S COVID-19 vaccine or a placebo. CDR3s include the opening cysteine and the closing phenylalanine or tryptophan. A D gene is named only where the DNA matches it firmly. Clone size is not always given. Where it is, it says once, few, many or a class for expanded clones.

14 . TRBJ1-2 . TRBV10-3 TGTGCCATCAGTGAGTCGTTACAAATGGATGGCTACACCTTC CAISESLQMDGYTF
13 once TRBJ1-1 TRBD1 TRBV12-5 TGTGCTAGTGGCTCCGGGACAGGGGTTGAAGCTTTCTTT CASGSGTGVEAFF
15 . TRBJ2-7 . TRBV7-2 TGTGCCAGCACCCTAAAGGCGGACAAATCCTACGAGCAGTACTTC CASTLKADKSYEQYF
15 . TRBJ1-2 . TRBV5-4 TGTGCCAGCAGCCAAGGATTGGGAATAGACTATGGCTACACCTTC CASSQGLGIDYGYTF
17 . TRBJ1-5 . TRBV4-1 TGCGCCAGCAGCCATCTGCCGCCACCGGATACCAATCAGCCCCAGCATTTT CASSHLPPPDTNQPQHF
14 once TRBJ2-1 . TRBV4-3 TGCGCCAGCAGCCAGGCGAACAGGTACAATGAGCAGTTCTTC CASSQANRYNEQFF
17 . TRBJ2-2 . TRBV5-4 TGTGCCAGCAGCTCGGGAATACAGCTTACGAACACCGGGGAGCTGTTTTTT CASSSGIQLTNTGELFF
14 . TRBJ2-3 . TRBV5-8 TGTGCCAGCGGACGGCCGGGCGGCACAGATACGCAGTATTTT CASGRPGGTDTQYF
16 . TRBJ2-7 TRBD2 TRBV28 TGTGCCAGCAGTTTACCCGGACTAGCGGGAGCCTACGAGCAGTACTTC CASSLPGLAGAYEQYF
14 . TRBJ2-7 . TRBV10-3 TGTGCCGCCCAGAATACAAGGGCCACATACGAGCAGTACTTC CAAQNTRATYEQYF
18 . TRBJ1-5 . TRBV4-3 TGCGCCAGCAGCCAAGATGTTTCCACGGCAGGGAGCAATCAGCCCCAGCATTTT CASSQDVSTAGSNQPQHF
13 . TRBJ1-3 . TRBV29-1 TGCAGCGGTACAGGGAAAGCTGGAAACACCATATATTTT CSGTGKAGNTIYF
15 . TRBJ2-5 . TRBV1 TGCACCAGCAGCCTGGAGGTGGGCAAGGGGAAGACCCAGTACTTC CTSSLEVGKGKTQYF
15 few TRBJ2-1 . TRBV19 TGTGCCAGTAGTCCTCAGACTTACGGCTACAATGAGCAGTTCTTC CASSPQTYGYNEQFF